This T cell receptor (beta chain) comes out of a study of blood T cell repertoires in COVID-19. As processed by the authors: Reference gene primers were amplified, and this amplification served to estimate nucleated cell counts. Data came from immunoSEQ multiplex PCR; TCRdb stores just in-frame clones and leaves some out. V and J calls and clone size are copied from that table; D and trimming were computed from the DNA. Seen here are 200,000 to 250,000 clones, approximately 80% observed once, and the top ten hold 3% to 4%. The CDR3 length is 16 residues. Trimming removed 3 bases from V and 3 bases from J; junction bases left unmatched: 11. Germline CDR1 is DFQATT and CDR2 is SNEGSKA (reference sequence). Cohorts were determined from participant-reported clinical history. The study counted Cohort 3 donors as recovered given two negative PCRs, clearance, or symptom resolution.

This TCR came from a woman aged 55-75 years who had recovered from COVID-19. The V and J genes are TRBV20-1 and TRBJ2-3; 8 bases align to TRBD2. The sequencing input was PBMCs or T cells enriched from blood (not recorded which). The CDR3 sequence is CSASGASGRWTDTQYF. The CDR3 DNA reads TGCAGTGCTAGTGGGGCTAGCGGGCGTTGGACAGATACGCAGTATTTT.